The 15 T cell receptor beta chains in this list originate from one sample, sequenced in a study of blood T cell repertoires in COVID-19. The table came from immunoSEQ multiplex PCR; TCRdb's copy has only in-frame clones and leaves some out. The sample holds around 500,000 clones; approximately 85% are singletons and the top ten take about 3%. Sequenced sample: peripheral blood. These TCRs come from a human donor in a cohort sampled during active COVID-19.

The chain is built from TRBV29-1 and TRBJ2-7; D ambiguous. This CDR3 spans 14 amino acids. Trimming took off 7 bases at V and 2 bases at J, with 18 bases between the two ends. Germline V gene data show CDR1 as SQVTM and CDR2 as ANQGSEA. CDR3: CSASGSPIAYEQYF. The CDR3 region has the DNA TGCAGCGCCTCGGGTTCCCCGATAGCCTACGAGCAGTACTTC.

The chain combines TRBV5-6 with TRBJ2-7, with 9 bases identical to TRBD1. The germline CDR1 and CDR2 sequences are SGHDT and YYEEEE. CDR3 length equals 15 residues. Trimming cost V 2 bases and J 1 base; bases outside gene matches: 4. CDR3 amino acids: CASSLDGQGSYEQYF. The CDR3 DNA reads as TGTGCCAGCAGCTTAGACGGACAGGGGTCCTACGAGCAGTACTTC.

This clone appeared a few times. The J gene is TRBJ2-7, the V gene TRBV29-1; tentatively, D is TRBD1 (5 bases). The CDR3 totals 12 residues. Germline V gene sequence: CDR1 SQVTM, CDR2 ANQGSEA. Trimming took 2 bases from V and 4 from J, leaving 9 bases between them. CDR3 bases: TGCAGCGTTGAACAGGGTGGGTACGAGCAGTACTTC. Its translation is CSVEQGGYEQYF.

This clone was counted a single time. CDR3 residues: CASSLLGSVETQYF. The CDR3, as DNA: TGTGCCAGCAGCTTATTGGGGAGTGTTGAGACCCAGTACTTC. The rearrangement joins TRBV7-2 to TRBJ2-5; possibly TRBD2 for D (5 bases). The CDR3 has 14 amino acids. Germline CDR1 reads SGHTA; CDR2 reads FQGNSA. V lost 2 bases and J 5 bases, leaving 12 bases between the germline ends.

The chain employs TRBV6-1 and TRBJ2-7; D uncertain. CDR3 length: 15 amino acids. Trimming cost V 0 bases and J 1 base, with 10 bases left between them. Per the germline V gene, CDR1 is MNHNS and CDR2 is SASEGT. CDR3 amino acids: CASSEAGEYSYEQYF. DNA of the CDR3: TGTGCCAGCAGTGAAGCCGGTGAGTATTCCTACGAGCAGTACTTC.

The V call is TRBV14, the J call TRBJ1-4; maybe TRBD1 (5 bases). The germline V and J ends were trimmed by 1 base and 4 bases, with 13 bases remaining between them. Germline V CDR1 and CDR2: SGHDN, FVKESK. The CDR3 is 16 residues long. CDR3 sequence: CASSQVRGQSNEKLFF. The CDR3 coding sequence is TGTGCCAGCAGCCAAGTCCGAGGACAAAGTAATGAAAAACTGTTTTTT.

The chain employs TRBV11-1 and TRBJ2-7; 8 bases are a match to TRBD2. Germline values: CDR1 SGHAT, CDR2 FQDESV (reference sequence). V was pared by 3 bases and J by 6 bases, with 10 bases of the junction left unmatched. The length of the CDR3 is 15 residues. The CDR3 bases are TGTGCCAGCAGCTTCGATTCAGGAGCGGGAGTCGAGCAGTACTTC. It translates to CASSFDSGAGVEQYF. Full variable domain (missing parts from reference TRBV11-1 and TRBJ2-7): EAEVAQSPRYKITEKSQAVAFWCDPISGHATLYWYRQILGQGPELLVQFQDESVVDDSQLPKDRFSAERLKGVDSTLKIQPAELGDSAMYLCASSFDSGAGVEQYFGPGTRLTVT.

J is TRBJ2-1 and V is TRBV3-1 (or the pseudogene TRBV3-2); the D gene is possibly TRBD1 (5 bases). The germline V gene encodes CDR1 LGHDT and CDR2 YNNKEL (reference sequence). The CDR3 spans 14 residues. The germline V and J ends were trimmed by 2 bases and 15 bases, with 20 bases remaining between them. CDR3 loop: CASSQFLTPPGSFF. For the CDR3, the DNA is TGTGCCAGCAGCCAATTTTTGACTCCGCCAGGGTCGTTCTTC.

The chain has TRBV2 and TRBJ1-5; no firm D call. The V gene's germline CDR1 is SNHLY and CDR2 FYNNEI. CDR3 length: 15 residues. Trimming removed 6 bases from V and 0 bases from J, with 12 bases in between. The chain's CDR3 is CASREAGYSNQPQHF. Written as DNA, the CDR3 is TGTGCCAGCAGGGAGGCGGGCTATAGCAATCAGCCCCAGCATTTT. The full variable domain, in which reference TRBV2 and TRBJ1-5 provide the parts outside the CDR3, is EPEVTQTPSHQVTQMGQEVILRCVPISNHLYFYWYRQILGQKVEFLVSFYNNEISEKSEIFDDQFSVERPDGSNFTLKIRSTKLEDSAMYFCASREAGYSNQPQHFGDGTRLSIL.

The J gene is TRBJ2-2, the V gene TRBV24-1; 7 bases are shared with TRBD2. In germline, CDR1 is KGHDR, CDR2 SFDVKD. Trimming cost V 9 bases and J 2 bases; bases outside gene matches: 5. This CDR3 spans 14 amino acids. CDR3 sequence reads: CATSPSGNTGELFF. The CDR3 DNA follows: TGTGCCACCTCCCCTAGCGGAAACACCGGGGAGCTGTTTTTT.

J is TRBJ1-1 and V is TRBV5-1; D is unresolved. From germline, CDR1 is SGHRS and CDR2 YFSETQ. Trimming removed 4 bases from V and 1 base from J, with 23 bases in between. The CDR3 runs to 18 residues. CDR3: CASSPAYSTSFQNTEAFF. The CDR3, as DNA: TGCGCCAGCAGCCCCGCCTATTCCACGAGCTTTCAGAACACTGAAGCTTTCTTT.

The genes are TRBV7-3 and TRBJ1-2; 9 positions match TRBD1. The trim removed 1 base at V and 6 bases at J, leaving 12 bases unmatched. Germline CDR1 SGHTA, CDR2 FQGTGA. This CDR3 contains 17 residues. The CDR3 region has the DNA TGTGCCAGCAGCTTAATGAACAGGGGGCTGTATTCAAATGGCTACACCTTC. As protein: CASSLMNRGLYSNGYTF.

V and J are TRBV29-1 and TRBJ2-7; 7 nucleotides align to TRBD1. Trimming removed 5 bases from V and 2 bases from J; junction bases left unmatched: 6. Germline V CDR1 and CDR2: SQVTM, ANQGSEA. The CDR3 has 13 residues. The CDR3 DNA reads TGCAGCGTTACCGGGACAGCCGCCTACGAGCAGTACTTC. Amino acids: CSVTGTAAYEQYF.

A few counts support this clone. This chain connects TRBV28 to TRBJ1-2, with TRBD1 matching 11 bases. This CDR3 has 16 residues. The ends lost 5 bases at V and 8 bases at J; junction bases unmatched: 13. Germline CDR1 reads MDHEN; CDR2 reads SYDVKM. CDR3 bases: TGTGCCAGCAGTGTACGGGACAGGGGGGCCCAAGTGGGCTACACCTTC. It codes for CASSVRDRGAQVGYTF.

CDR3 nucleotides: TGTGCCAGCAGGTTCGGAGGGGGCTTTATGAATGGCTACACCTTC. As protein: CASRFGGGFMNGYTF. V is TRBV28 and J is TRBJ1-2; 7 bases map to TRBD1. Germline V gene lookup returns CDR1 MDHEN and CDR2 SYDVKM. CDR3 length: 15 residues. J lost 6 bases, V lost 6 bases, and 13 bases had no gene match.